This T cell receptor (beta chain) was sequenced for a study of OX40 agonist ivuxolimab in advanced cancers. As for the study more broadly: Ivuxolimab, which targeted the costimulatory receptor OX40 (CD134), was an agonistic, fully human IgG2 monoclonal antibody. Prior anti-PD-1, anti-PD-L1 or anti-CTLA-4 therapy was permitted, and approximately 41% of dose-escalation patients had received checkpoint inhibitors. The point of sequencing TCRbeta in the periphery was to test whether ivuxolimab changed TCR sequence diversity and drove clonal T-cell expansion. Intravenous ivuxolimab was administered to patients every 2 weeks at six dose levels: 0.01, 0.1, 0.3, 1.5, 3 and 10 mg/kg. The monotherapy dose-escalation portion (N of about 52 patients) of the phase I ivuxolimab trial is reported in the paper. Partial responses occurred in three dose-escalation patients: two with cutaneous melanoma and one with hepatocellular carcinoma. Of the approximately 54 dose-escalation patients, hepatocellular carcinoma was present in some 19, melanoma in roughly 15, renal cell carcinoma in 9 and head and neck cancer in 9. The dose-escalation cohort was 82.7% male with a mean age of around 64 years, ranging from roughly 23 to 90.

Patients with a history of autoimmune disease or receiving systemic immunosuppression were excluded from the trial. Peripheral blood for TCR sequencing was drawn from every dose cohort at baseline, at cycle 4 day 1 and at cycle 7 day 1. Samples came from an open-label, multicenter, first-in-human phase I dose-escalation trial of ivuxolimab. Adults with locally advanced or metastatic melanoma, renal cell, hepatocellular, or head and neck squamous cell carcinoma were enrolled in the trial. CD4+ and CD8+ T cells were sorted separately from peripheral blood before TCR sequencing. This clone was seen just once. The antigen this receptor binds is unknown. No clone much larger than this one lies a single base away; base qualities are absent. On the study overall, not on this receptor specifically: After ivuxolimab, expanded clones were on average more numerous among CD8+ T cells than among CD4+ T cells. Low levels of normalized T-cell clonal expansion were also seen in some patients who did not respond. The antigen specificity of the clonally expanded peripheral T cells was not determined. In the 0.1-3.0 mg/kg groups, partial responders were among the patients with the lowest normalized peripheral clonal expansion, particularly in CD8+ T cells. At doses of 0.1 to 3.0 mg/kg, clonal expansion of both CD4+ and CD8+ blood T cells was observed from baseline to week 6.

Via the germline V gene, CDR1 is MNHEY and CDR2 SVGAGI. From cysteine to phenylalanine, the CDR3 is 15 amino acids long. The only DNA kept is the CDR3, 45 bases in frame from the first base. Trimming takes 5 bases from V and 5 bases from J, and the germline ends sit 16 bases apart. To sequence the TCRbeta CDR3 region, genomic DNA was isolated from the sorted cells. The immunoSEQ Assay was used to sequence the TCRbeta CDR3 regions. TCRdb's version of the immuneACCESS table is confined to in-frame rearrangements and falls short of the full clone set. An unresolved V gene accounts for under half of the shortfall where checked; the remainder is of unknown origin. The sample table lists around 20,000 clones, roughly 86% of them with a count of one. The ten largest clones capture 45% to 60% of the sample.

The sequence derives from an adult with an advanced solid tumor such as melanoma, head and neck, liver or kidney cancer. Sequenced material: CD4+ or CD8+ T cells sorted from blood, taken in a trial of the OX40 agonist ivuxolimab. Rearrangement joined TRBV6-5 to TRBJ2-1, and TRBD2 may be the D gene, going by 7 matching bases. The nucleotide sequence is given as TGTGCCAGCAGTCCAATGGGGGGGCCTAACAATGAGCAGTTCTTC. This sequence encodes CASSPMGGPNNEQFF.